This T cell receptor (beta chain) stems from a study of circulating and synovial CD4+ cells in juvenile arthritis. This clone was recorded once. No antigen is known for it. Measured with immunoSEQ multiplex PCR; TCRdb has only the in-frame clones, and not every one. Counted here are about 33,000 clones, roughly 96% occurring once; the ten biggest clones make up about 0.66%. Sequenced samples came from active juvenile idiopathic arthritis patients. Study conclusions and caveats: Circulating pathogenic-like lymphocytes shared a substantially higher fraction of CDR3 sequences with synovium than bulk blood.

The germline gives CDR1 SGHRS, CDR2 YFSETQ. The CDR3 runs 14 residues. The ends lost 0 bases at V and 10 bases at J; junction bases unmatched: 8. The V and J genes are TRBV5-1 and TRBJ2-3; 7 bases line up with TRBD2. The receptor was derived from a human donor with juvenile idiopathic arthritis. The sequenced sample was CD4+ T cells from blood. The CDR3 nucleotides are TGCGCCAGCAGCTTGGATCGTATCGGGAGGCCGCAGTATTTT. It translates to CASSLDRIGRPQYF. Supplemented by reference TRBV5-1 and TRBJ2-3, the full variable domain reads KAGVTQTPRYLIKTRGQQVTLSCSPISGHRSVSWYQQTPGQGLQFLFEYFSETQRNKGNFPGRFSGRQFSNSRSEMNVSTLELGDSALYLCASSLDRIGRPQYFGPGTRLTVL.